The 5 T cell receptor beta chains listed next were all sequenced from one sample in a study of prognosis after radiotherapy for stage I lung cancer. CDR3 of TCR beta was amplified from genomic DNA via a two-round multiplex PCR. Every TRBV and TRBJ gene had its own specific primer in first-round PCR. MiXCR was run by TCRdb on the multiplex PCR reads, yielding one entry per CDR3 protein. Of under 20,000 distinct CDR3 sequences in the sample, about 40% are singletons; the top ten hold 40%. Sequencing used PBMCs, obtained before or after stereotactic body radiation therapy (not recorded which). These TCRs come from a donor over 45 with non-small cell lung cancer.

This clonotype was recorded many times. The V and J genes are TRBV19 and TRBJ2-2; tentatively, D is TRBD1 (5 bases). Germline CDR1 reads LNHDA; CDR2 reads SQIVND (reference sequence). The ends were cut back, 4 bases at V and 1 base at J, with 13 bases in the middle. This CDR3 contains 16 residues. In nucleotides, the CDR3 is TGTGCCAGTAGTAGAGAAACAGGCCTGAACACCGGGGAGCTGTTTTTT. This codes for CASSRETGLNTGELFF.

This clonotype came up many times. This chain connects TRBV11-2 to TRBJ2-3, with 13 bases that match TRBD2. This CDR3 region has 16 residues. Trimming removed 1 base from V and 7 bases from J; junction bases left unmatched: 5. CDR1 is SGHAT and CDR2 is FQNNGV in the germline V gene. The CDR3 DNA reads TGTGCCAGCAGCTTAGGACGGACTAGCGGGGGAAATACGCAGTATTTT. Protein product: CASSLGRTSGGNTQYF.

This clonotype was picked up many times. V gene TRBV20-1 combines with J gene TRBJ2-5, with a weak D call TRBD2 (6 bases). This CDR3 has 17 amino acids. V dropped 2 bases and J dropped 2 bases, with 21 bases sitting between them. CDR1 and CDR2 (germline): DFQATT, SNEGSKA (reference sequence). The DNA for the CDR3 is TGCAGTGCTAGATCCCTGAAGTTAGCGGTAATACAAGAGACCCAGTACTTC. It specifies CSARSLKLAVIQETQYF.

This chain joins TRBV5-6 and TRBJ2-1, with a possible D match to TRBD2 (6 bases). This CDR3 has 16 amino acids. The germline V gene encodes CDR1 SGHDT and CDR2 YYEEEE. V was trimmed by 5 bases and J by 0 bases, leaving 15 bases between them. CDR3 in amino acids: CASSGGLVGSYNEQFF. In DNA, the CDR3 is TGTGCCAGCAGTGGGGGGTTGGTGGGCTCCTACAATGAGCAGTTCTTC.

This clonotype was picked up many times. The rearrangement links TRBV4-2 to TRBJ2-2, with 7 bases fitting TRBD2. The CDR3 runs to 18 residues. Per germline, CDR1 LGHNA and CDR2 YNFKEQ. J lost 2 bases, V lost 1 base, and 10 bases had no gene match. This CDR3 reads CASSQGSASGPNTGELFF. CDR3 coding DNA: TGTGCCAGCAGCCAAGGATCGGCTAGCGGACCTAACACCGGGGAGCTGTTTTTT.